This T cell receptor (beta chain) stems from a study of blood T cell repertoires in COVID-19. Clinical history as reported by participants underpinned cohort assignment. CDR1 and CDR2 (germline): LNHDA, SQIVND (reference sequence). This CDR3 comprises 19 residues. J was trimmed by 6 bases and V by 3 bases; bases with no gene match: 14. Assay used: immunoSEQ multiplex PCR; TCRdb lists only in-frame clones, some missing. The sample shows 300,000 to 450,000 clones, 80% to 90% of them seen only once. This TCR was recovered from a man aged 40-50 years in a cohort exposed to, infected with or recovered from COVID-19 (not recorded which). The genes are TRBV19 and TRBJ2-7; 16 nucleotides align to TRBD2. The specimen sequenced was PBMCs or T cells enriched from blood (not recorded which). CDR3 bases: TGTGCCAGTAGTATGATCCGTCCCGGGACTAGCGGGAGGGCCGCCGAGCAGTACTTC. Its translation: CASSMIRPGTSGRAAEQYF.